This T cell receptor (beta chain) was recorded in a study of shared clonotypes between healthy human individuals. V was trimmed by 1 base and J by 7 bases, leaving 8 bases between them. The CDR3 is made up of 13 amino acids. CDR1 and CDR2 (germline): KGHSH, LQKENI. The data were produced by immunoSEQ multiplex PCR, yet TCRdb's version contains in-frame clones alone and is incomplete. The table has 2 million to 2.5 million clones, about 90% seen once. Remarks on this clone: Other DNA sequences in this specimen translate into the identical CDR3.

Donors were healthy HIV-negative adults without recently reported acute infections or vaccinations. The chain carries TRBV18 and TRBJ1-5; D might be TRBD1 (5 bases). Sequencing was carried out using naive CD4+ T cells from PBMCs. Subset specified: CD45RA+ positively selected. This TCR derives from a man younger than 30 in good health. Some clones in this sample may be carry-over from other donors' samples. The CDR3 DNA reads TGTGCCAGCTCACCACAGAGGGACCAGCCCCAGCATTTT. Protein product: CASSPQRDQPQHF.